What follows are 5 T cell receptor beta chains derived from one specimen sequenced in a study of CD8 T cells in ankylosing spondylitis. Study observations and caveats: Characteristic of ankylosing spondylitis blood, it appeared, was a TCR beta motif comprising about 8 highly homologous variants.

TCRdb reprocessed the 5' RACE reads via MiXCR and lists one record per CDR3 protein. The data show some 130,000 distinct CDR3 sequences, 17% seen once. The antigens these receptors bind are not known. Sequencing used blood, either unsorted or a sorted T cell fraction (not recorded which). These receptors all come from a male donor with ankylosing spondylitis.

This chain uses TRBV12-3 or TRBV12-4 with TRBJ2-2, with unresolved D. The CDR3 contains 14 residues. The V and J ends lost 3 bases and 1 base respectively, with 6 bases between them. The CDR3 loop reads CASSLWENTGELFF. The CDR3 DNA sequence: TGTGCCAGCAGTTTGTGGGAGAACACCGGGGAGCTGTTTTTT.

The chain combines TRBV5-5 with TRBJ2-3; maybe TRBD2 (5 bases). Germline V gene data show CDR1 as SGHKS and CDR2 as YYEKEE (reference sequence). V was cut by 2 bases and J by 4 bases, with 14 bases left in between. The CDR3 length is 15 residues. CDR3 in amino acids: CASSFGFAGPDTQYF. The CDR3 DNA reads TGTGCCAGCAGCTTCGGATTTGCGGGTCCAGATACGCAGTATTTT.

This clonotype was picked up a small number of times. The chain recombines TRBV28 with TRBJ2-2; 8 bases align to TRBD1. After removal of 2 bases from V and 1 base from J, the junction contained 3 bases not matched to a gene. Germline CDR1 and CDR2: MDHEN and SYDVKM. The CDR3 extends over 16 amino acids. DNA of the CDR3: TGTGCCAGCAGTTTAAGGGGACAGGAGAACACCGGGGAGCTGTTTTTT. Its translation: CASSLRGQENTGELFF.

This clonotype showed up just a few times. The chain uses TRBV11-2 and TRBJ2-7; D is possibly TRBD1 or TRBD2 (5 bases each). CDR3 size: 15 residues. V was trimmed by 1 base and J by 2 bases, leaving 12 bases between them. Per germline, CDR1 SGHAT and CDR2 FQNNGV. CDR3 sequence (DNA): TGTGCCAGCAGCTTAGTCCGGGACGGAACCTACGAGCAGTACTTC. Amino acid sequence: CASSLVRDGTYEQYF.

The CDR3 nucleotides read TGTGTCAGCGGGACAGGGGGCCTTTGGGACACCATATATTTT. It specifies CVSGTGGLWDTIYF. V and J are TRBV10-3 and TRBJ1-3, with 12 bases identical to TRBD1. CDR1 and CDR2 from the germline V gene are ENHRY and SYGVKD. The CDR3 extends over 14 amino acids.